This T cell receptor beta chain was captured by sequencing in a study of blood T cell repertoires in COVID-19. In the study's own analysis: Estimation of nucleated cell counts was performed using reference gene primer amplification. The table came from immunoSEQ multiplex PCR; TCRdb's copy has only in-frame clones and leaves some out. Clone size and the V and J calls come from that table; the DNA yielded D and trimming. This table holds about 220,000 clones, 82% found once. The V and J ends lost 5 bases and 0 bases respectively, with 20 bases between them. Germline CDR1 is PRHDT and CDR2 is FYEKMQ (reference sequence). The CDR3 is made up of 18 amino acids. Participants were aged about 18 to 100 years from about 25 US areas. Resolution of symptoms, clearance, or two negative PCRs was present in recovered Cohort 3 donors.

Sequencing input: PBMCs or T cells enriched from blood (not recorded which). The receptor was derived from a woman aged 55 to 70 who had recovered from COVID-19. The chain combines TRBV13 with TRBJ2-1; D might be TRBD1 (5 bases). Written as DNA, the CDR3 is TGTGCCAGCAGCCAAACCGGCAGGGCCGAATACTCCTACAATGAGCAGTTCTTC. Amino acid sequence: CASSQTGRAEYSYNEQFF.